This TCR beta chain is drawn from a study of T cell repertoires in cytomegalovirus infection. Study-wide background: Through public TCR beta signatures, both CMV infection and matching HLA type were indicated. General study points: Pooled public TCR beta family frequency picked out CMV carriers with the relevant HLA. Within the response measured ex vivo, HLA-C-restricted CMV-specific TCR beta clonotypes were dominant.

TCRdb reanalysed the reads using MiXCR and keeps one entry per CDR3 protein. This sample has roughly 320,000 distinct CDR3 sequences, with 8% to 10% found just once. Per the germline V gene, CDR1 is KGHSH and CDR2 is LQKENI. This CDR3 comprises 12 residues. The germline V and J ends were trimmed by 3 bases and 7 bases, with 9 bases remaining between them. With regard to this clonotype: The antigen is undetermined.

Sequences were obtained from PBMCs. The chain employs TRBV18 and TRBJ1-1; possible D gene TRBD1, 6 bases. This clonotype was obtained from a human donor in good health (CMV status not recorded). Some clones in this sample may be carry-over from other donors' samples. Here the CDR3 reads CASSPRQDEAFF. The CDR3 coding sequence is TGTGCCAGCTCACCCCGACAGGATGAAGCTTTCTTT.